These 27 T cell receptor beta chains originate from one sample sequenced in a study of blood T cells in healthy people across ages. A sample-barcoded 5' primer and a J-beta primer mix were used in a second PCR of about 7 to 12 cycles. MiXCR, run by TCRdb on the 5' RACE reads, gives a single entry per CDR3 protein. The profile shows about 830,000 distinct CDR3 sequences, 62% of them singletons. The material sequenced was blood. The receptors shown here come from a man aged 30-40 years in good health.

In the case of this clonotype: One junction end disagrees with the germline gene, perhaps due to a read error. The CDR3 protein is CASSLRDSYNKQFF. In nucleotides, the CDR3 is TGTGCCAGCAGTTTGAGGGACAGTTACAATAAGCAGTTCTTC. The V gene is TRBV27, the J gene TRBJ2-1, with 7 positions matching TRBD1. The CDR3 loop spans 14 amino acids. The germline V gene has CDR1 MNHEY and CDR2 SMNVEV (reference sequence).

The chain has TRBV4-3 and TRBJ1-4; perhaps TRBD1 as D (5 bases). The CDR3 is made up of 16 amino acids. CDR1 is LGHNA and CDR2 is YSLEER in the germline V gene. Between the trimmed V and J ends, which lost 0 bases and 11 bases, there was a span of 19 bases. The CDR3 loop is CASSQDFRDGLRKLFF. As DNA, the CDR3 is TGCGCCAGCAGCCAAGATTTTCGGGACGGTTTAAGGAAACTGTTTTTT.

This clonotype was detected only a few times. This sequence joins TRBV29-1 and TRBJ2-6, with D possibly TRBD1 on 5 matching bases. Germline values: CDR1 SQVTM, CDR2 ANQGSEA. This CDR3 is 16 amino acids long. V lost 8 bases to trimming and J lost 0 bases, with 17 bases between them. Written as DNA, the CDR3 is TGCAGCCCACGCAGGGCGGTAGGCTCTGGGGCCAACGTCCTGACTTTC. Residues: CSPRRAVGSGANVLTF.

The chain is built from TRBV6-5 and TRBJ1-5, with D unresolved. Per germline, CDR1 MNHEY and CDR2 SVGAGI. Trimming took 8 bases from V and 1 from J, leaving 12 bases between them. The CDR3 covers 14 residues. Here the CDR3 DNA reads TGTGCCAGCGGGGAGCGGTTGAGCAATCAGCCCCAGCATTTT. This sequence encodes CASGERLSNQPQHF.

This clonotype was detected a few times. The chain uses TRBV7-2 and TRBJ1-2; weak D call: TRBD1 (6 bases). The CDR3 has 13 residues. CDR1 and CDR2 from the germline V gene are SGHTA and FQGNSA. V was clipped by 2 bases and J by 4 bases, with 8 bases between them. Here the CDR3 reads CASSLQGIYGYTF. The CDR3 nucleotides read TGTGCCAGCAGCTTACAGGGGATCTATGGCTACACCTTC.

The chain joins TRBV13 to TRBJ1-6, with D unresolved. The V and J ends lost 3 bases and 7 bases respectively, with 10 bases between them. The CDR3 is 14 amino acids. In germline, CDR1 is PRHDT, CDR2 FYEKMQ (reference sequence). CDR3 loop: CASSFERANSPLHF. Written as DNA, the CDR3 is TGTGCCAGCAGCTTTGAGAGGGCGAATTCACCCCTCCACTTT.

The DNA for the CDR3 is TGTGCCATCAGTGAATTTGGGGGAAACACTGACAATGAGCAGTTCTTC. This translates into CAISEFGGNTDNEQFF. The chain has TRBV10-3 and TRBJ2-1; D possibly uses TRBD1 or TRBD2 (5 bases each). CDR1 is ENHRY and CDR2 is SYGVKD in the germline V gene. V was pared by 3 bases and J by 5 bases, with 17 bases between. There are 16 residues in the CDR3.

Worth noting for this clonotype: A read error may account for a junction end that differs from germline. The J gene is TRBJ2-1, the V gene TRBV4-2; TRBD2 matches 8 bases. The CDR3 has 16 amino acids. In germline, CDR1 is LGHNA, CDR2 YNFKEQ. CDR3 bases: TGTGCCAGCAGCCAAGGCCTAGCGGGCACCTACAATGGGCAGTTCTTC. Amino acid sequence: CASSQGLAGTYNGQFF.

This chain connects TRBV14 to TRBJ2-1; 10 bases align to TRBD2. Trimming removed 0 bases from V and 12 bases from J; junction bases left unmatched: 8. The CDR3 contains 15 residues. CDR1 is SGHDN, CDR2 FVKESK, per germline. The CDR3 DNA follows: TGTGCCAGCAGCCAAGACCTAGCGGGGGCCCCTCGGCAGTTCTTC. Residues: CASSQDLAGAPRQFF.

The rearrangement joins TRBV28 to TRBJ2-5, with 11 positions matching TRBD2. The V and J ends lost 3 bases and 4 bases, in that order; junction bases with no gene match: 7. This CDR3 contains 16 residues. From germline, CDR1 is MDHEN and CDR2 SYDVKM. CDR3 DNA sequence: TGTGCCAGCAGTTTGGTGCTAGCGGGGGGCCGAGAGACCCAGTACTTC. Translated, it gives CASSLVLAGGRETQYF.

The V and J genes are TRBV4-3 and TRBJ2-4, with 8 bases that match TRBD1. CDR1 and CDR2 (germline): LGHNA, YSLEER. Trimming removed 5 bases from V and 6 bases from J; junction bases left unmatched: 12. This CDR3 spans 16 amino acids. The CDR3 DNA is TGCGCCAGCAGCTCACTTACAGGGACAGGAGGAAACATTCAGTACTTC. Its translation: CASSSLTGTGGNIQYF.

CDR3 protein: CASRTTVFYEQYF. As DNA, the CDR3 is TGTGCCAGCAGAACAACCGTGTTCTACGAGCAGTACTTC. The chain employs TRBV6-2 or TRBV6-3 and TRBJ2-7; D ambiguous. The CDR3 length is 13 residues. V was trimmed by 6 bases and J by 3 bases, leaving 12 bases between them. Germline CDR1 and CDR2: MNHEY and SVGEGT.

The chain employs TRBV4-1 and TRBJ2-1; TRBD2 might be the D (6 bases). Trimming stripped 1 base from V and 6 bases from J, with 16 bases between. CDR3 length equals 16 residues. Germline CDR1 reads MGHRA; CDR2 reads YSYEKL. As DNA, the CDR3 is TGCGCCAGCAGCCAAGGCGGGGACCCTCACGGCAATGAGCAGTTCTTC. This sequence encodes CASSQGGDPHGNEQFF.

This clonotype was counted many times. J is TRBJ2-7 and V is TRBV7-2; D gene unclear. Germline loops: CDR1 SGHTA, CDR2 FQGNSA. The ends were cut back, 1 base at V and 1 base at J, with 11 bases in the middle. This CDR3 is 15 amino acids long. DNA of the CDR3: TGTGCCAGCAGCTTAGGGAAGGGCGGATCCTACGAGCAGTACTTC. It yields the protein CASSLGKGGSYEQYF. The full variable domain, completed using reference TRBV7-2 and TRBJ2-7, is GAGVSQSPSNKVTEKGKDVELRCDPISGHTALYWYRQSLGQGLEFLIYFQGNSAPDKSGLPSDRFSAERTGGSVSTLTIQRTQQEDSAVYLCASSLGKGGSYEQYFGPGTRLTVT.

The V gene is TRBV27, the J gene TRBJ1-6; 8 bases are shared with TRBD1. Germline CDR1 is MNHEY and CDR2 is SMNVEV (reference sequence). CDR3 length: 15 residues. Germline trimming cut 4 bases from V and 7 bases from J; bases unmatched to any gene: 6. The CDR3 is CASSSPTGDNSPLHF. CDR3 DNA sequence: TGTGCCAGCAGTTCCCCGACAGGGGACAATTCACCCCTCCACTTT.

In this sample, this clonotype turned up a few times. V gene TRBV5-1 combines with J gene TRBJ2-3; 8 bases agree with TRBD1. Germline CDR1 reads SGHRS; CDR2 reads YFSETQ. The CDR3 covers 14 residues. The V and J ends lost 5 bases and 2 bases, in that order; junction bases with no gene match: 4. CDR3 sequence reads: CASRSGGDTDTQYF. CDR3 coding DNA: TGCGCCAGCAGATCAGGGGGCGACACAGATACGCAGTATTTT.

V is TRBV7-8 and J is TRBJ2-7, with a possible D match to TRBD1 (5 bases). Trimming took 5 bases from V and 0 from J, leaving 14 bases between them. CDR3 length: 15 residues. Germline V gene data show CDR1 as SGHVS and CDR2 as FQNEAQ. The CDR3 here is CASSARRGHSYEQYF. The CDR3 DNA follows: TGTGCCAGCAGCGCCCGAAGGGGTCACTCCTACGAGCAGTACTTC.

The chain recombines TRBV6-5 with TRBJ2-4, with 7 bases aligning to TRBD1. Trimming at V came to 0 bases and at J to 6 bases, leaving 2 bases not matched to a gene. In germline, CDR1 is MNHEY, CDR2 SVGAGI. This CDR3 is built from 14 residues. This CDR3 reads CASSYSDRINIQYF. The CDR3 coding sequence is TGTGCCAGCAGTTACTCGGACAGGATAAACATTCAGTACTTC.

This chain joins TRBV12-3 or TRBV12-4 and TRBJ1-6, with D maybe TRBD1 (5 bases). CDR3 length equals 16 residues. Trimming shortened V by 5 bases and J by 8 bases, and 19 bases separated the two germline ends. The CDR3 nucleotides are TGTGCCAGCAGTACCCAGGGATCCTCTATATATTCACCCCTCCACTTT. This sequence encodes CASSTQGSSIYSPLHF.

The rearrangement uses TRBV20-1 and TRBJ1-6, with a weak D call TRBD1 (5 bases). The CDR3 runs 14 residues. V lost 5 bases, J lost 10 bases, and 18 bases lay in between. CDR1 and CDR2 from the germline V gene are DFQATT and SNEGSKA (reference sequence). The CDR3 region has the DNA TGCAGTGCTCCCTCTTGGACACACGAATCACCCCTCCACTTT. This gives the protein CSAPSWTHESPLHF.

This clonotype was seen more than once but under ten times. The V call is TRBV29-1, the J call TRBJ2-3, with 12 positions matching TRBD2. Unmatched junction bases numbered 6, after V lost 6 bases and J lost 2 bases. This CDR3 spans 15 amino acids. The V gene's germline CDR1 is SQVTM and CDR2 ANQGSEA. CDR3 protein: CSVDTSGGYTDTQYF. The DNA for the CDR3 is TGCAGCGTGGATACTAGCGGGGGGTACACAGATACGCAGTATTTT.

The rearrangement links TRBV5-1 to TRBJ1-4; D call uncertain. Deletions cut 4 bases from V and 0 bases from J, with 10 bases between. The CDR3 has 15 amino acids. The germline CDR1 and CDR2 sequences are SGHRS and YFSETQ. CDR3 residues: CASSVGAATNEKLFF. As DNA, the CDR3 is TGCGCCAGCAGCGTGGGAGCCGCAACTAATGAAAAACTGTTTTTT.

Notes on this clonotype: One junction end disagrees with the germline gene, perhaps due to a read error. The J gene is TRBJ2-7, the V gene TRBV6-1; the match to TRBD1 covers 7 bases. This CDR3 is 15 amino acids long. Germline CDR1 MNHNS, CDR2 SASEGT. CDR3 bases: TGCGTCAGCAGTGAATACACAGGGGAGTACCACGAGCAGTACTTC. It encodes CVSSEYTGEYHEQYF.

The chain couples TRBV9 to TRBJ2-3; 7 bases are shared with TRBD2. The CDR3 is made up of 16 amino acids. Losses at the gene ends were 0 bases for V and 1 base for J; bases not matched to a gene: 5. Germline-derived CDR1 and CDR2 are SGDLS and YYNGEE. CDR3 DNA sequence: TGTGCCAGCAGCGTAGATGGCGGGGGACGCACAGATACGCAGTATTTT. Protein sequence: CASSVDGGGRTDTQYF.

This rearrangement joins TRBV9 to TRBJ2-1; the D gene is possibly TRBD2 (6 bases). Germline values: CDR1 SGDLS, CDR2 YYNGEE. The CDR3 is made up of 14 amino acids. The germline V and J ends were trimmed by 7 bases and 3 bases, with 14 bases remaining between them. CDR3 DNA sequence: TGTGCCAGCGGGCCCCGGGGGTTCTACAATGAGCAGTTCTTC. It codes for CASGPRGFYNEQFF.

This chain joins TRBV12-3 or TRBV12-4 and TRBJ2-1; maybe TRBD1 (6 bases). The CDR3 has 16 amino acids. V lost 5 bases and J lost 0, with 14 bases in between. Here the CDR3 DNA reads TGTGCCAGCAGTCCAGGGGAAGGAGACTCCTACAATGAGCAGTTCTTC. Translated: CASSPGEGDSYNEQFF.

CDR3 nucleotides: TGTGCCAGCAGGGAAGCGGGGGCTCCCTACGAGCAGTACTTC. Translation: CASREAGAPYEQYF. The V gene is TRBV6-5, the J gene TRBJ2-4; TRBD2 matches 8 bases. The end of the DNA aligns better with TRBJ2-7, so the J call may be wrong. Germline values: CDR1 MNHEY, CDR2 SVGAGI. The CDR3 extends over 14 amino acids.